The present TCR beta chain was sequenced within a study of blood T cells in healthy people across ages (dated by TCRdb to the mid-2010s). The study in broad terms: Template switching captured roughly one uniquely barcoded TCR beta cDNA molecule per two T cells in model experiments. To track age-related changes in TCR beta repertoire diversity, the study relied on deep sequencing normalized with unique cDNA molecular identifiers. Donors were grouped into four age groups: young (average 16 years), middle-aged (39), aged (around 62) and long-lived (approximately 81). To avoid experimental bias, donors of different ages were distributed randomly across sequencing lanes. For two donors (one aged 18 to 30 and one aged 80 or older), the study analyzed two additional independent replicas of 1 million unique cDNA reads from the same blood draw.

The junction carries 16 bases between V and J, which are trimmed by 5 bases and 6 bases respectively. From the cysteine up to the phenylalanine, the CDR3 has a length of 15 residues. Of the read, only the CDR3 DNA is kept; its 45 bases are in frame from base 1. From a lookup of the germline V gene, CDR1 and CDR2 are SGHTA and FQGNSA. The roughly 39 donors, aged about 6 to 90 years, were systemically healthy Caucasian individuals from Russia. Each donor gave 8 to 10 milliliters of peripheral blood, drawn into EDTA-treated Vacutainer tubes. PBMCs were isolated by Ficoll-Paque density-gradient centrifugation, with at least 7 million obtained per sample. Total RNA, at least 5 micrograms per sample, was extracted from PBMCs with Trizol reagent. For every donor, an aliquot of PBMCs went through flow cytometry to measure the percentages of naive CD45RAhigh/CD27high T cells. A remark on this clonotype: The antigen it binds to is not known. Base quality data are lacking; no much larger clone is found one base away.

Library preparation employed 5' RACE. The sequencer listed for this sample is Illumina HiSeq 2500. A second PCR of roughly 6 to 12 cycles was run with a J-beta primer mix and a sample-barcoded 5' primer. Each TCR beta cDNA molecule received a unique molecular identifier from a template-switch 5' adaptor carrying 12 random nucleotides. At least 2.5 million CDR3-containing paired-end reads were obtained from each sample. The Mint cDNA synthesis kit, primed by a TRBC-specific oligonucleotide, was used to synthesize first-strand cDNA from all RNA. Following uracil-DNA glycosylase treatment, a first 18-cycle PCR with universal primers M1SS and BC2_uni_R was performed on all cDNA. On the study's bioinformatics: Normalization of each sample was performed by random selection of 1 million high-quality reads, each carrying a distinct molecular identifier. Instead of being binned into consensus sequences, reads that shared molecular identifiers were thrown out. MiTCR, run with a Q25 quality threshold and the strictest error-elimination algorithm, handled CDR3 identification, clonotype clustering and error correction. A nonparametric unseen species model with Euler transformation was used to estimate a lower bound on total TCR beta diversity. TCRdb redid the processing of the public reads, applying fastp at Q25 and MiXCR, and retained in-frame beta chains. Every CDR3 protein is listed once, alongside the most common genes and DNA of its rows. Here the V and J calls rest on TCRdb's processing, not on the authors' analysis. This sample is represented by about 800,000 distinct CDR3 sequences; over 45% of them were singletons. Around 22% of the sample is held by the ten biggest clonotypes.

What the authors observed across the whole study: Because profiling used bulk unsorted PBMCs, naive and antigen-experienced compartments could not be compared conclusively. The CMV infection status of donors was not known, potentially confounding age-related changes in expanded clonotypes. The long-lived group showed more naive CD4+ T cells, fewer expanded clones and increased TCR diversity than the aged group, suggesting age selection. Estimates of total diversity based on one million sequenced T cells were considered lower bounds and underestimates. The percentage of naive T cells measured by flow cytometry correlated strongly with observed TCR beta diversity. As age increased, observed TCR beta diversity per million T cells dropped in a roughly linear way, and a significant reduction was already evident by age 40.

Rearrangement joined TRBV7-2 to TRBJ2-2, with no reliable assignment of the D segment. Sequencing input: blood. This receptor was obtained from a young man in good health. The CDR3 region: CASSAWAVDAGELFF. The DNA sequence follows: TGTGCCAGCAGCGCTTGGGCCGTCGACGCCGGGGAGCTGTTTTTT. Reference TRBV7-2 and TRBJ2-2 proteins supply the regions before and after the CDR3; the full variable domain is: GAGVSQSPSNKVTEKGKDVELRCDPISGHTALYWYRQSLGQGLEFLIYFQGNSAPDKSGLPSDRFSAERTGGSVSTLTIQRTQQEDSAVYLCASSAWAVDAGELFFGEGSRLTVL.